Described below is a single T cell receptor (beta chain) sequence and its context. These data belong to a study of blood T cell repertoires in COVID-19. Study background: Collection of acute and convalescent COVID-19 samples took place in the United States, Italy and Spain. From T cells, B-cell-depleted T cells, or PBMCs came the material, which was cDNA or gDNA.

CDR3 length: 14 residues. Germline V gives CDR1 MNHEY, CDR2 SVGAGI. Trimming pared 2 bases from V and 2 bases from J, leaving 9 bases between. Authors' analysis steps: Using reference gene primer amplification, nucleated cell counts were estimated. Profiled with immunoSEQ multiplex PCR; TCRdb holds only in-frame clones, not every one. That table gives V, J and clone size, and the DNA gave D and trimming. The repertoire holds hundreds of thousands of clones, with nearly 90% as singletons. Sequenced: peripheral blood. The clonotype originates from a woman aged 18-29 years who had recovered from COVID-19. The rearrangement links TRBV6-5 to TRBJ2-5; a weak D match, TRBD2 (5 bases). This CDR3 is CASSYRRVQETQYF. Written as DNA, the CDR3 is TGTGCCAGCAGTTACAGGCGGGTTCAAGAGACCCAGTACTTC.